These 2 T cell receptor beta chains came from one sample sequenced in a study of CD8+ T cells in alopecia areata. It was cDNA, reverse transcribed from extracted RNA, that served as the sequencing template. Produced via immunoSEQ multiplex PCR; TCRdb's table is partial and in-frame only. Among 150,000 to 200,000 clones listed, roughly 60% were seen once. Treatment in this sample: oral pan-JAK inhibitor, 5-10 mg twice daily. The sequencing used CD4+ T cells sorted from blood, collected between weeks 55 and 65, from a patient treated with tofacitinib. These receptors came from a human donor with alopecia areata.

The V gene is TRBV30, the J gene TRBJ2-7; tentatively, D is TRBD1 or TRBD2 (5 bases each). The CDR3 covers 16 residues. Germline-derived CDR1 and CDR2 are GTSNPN and SVGIG (reference sequence). The V end lost 3 bases, the J end lost 4 bases, and 22 bases lay between the germline ends. This chain's CDR3 is CAWRSPGPGIWYEQYF. In DNA form, the CDR3 reads TGTGCCTGGAGATCCCCGGGACCGGGAATTTGGTACGAGCAGTACTTC. Variable domain in full (rest from reference TRBV30 and TRBJ2-7): SQTIHQWPATLVQPVGSPLSLECTVEGTSNPNLYWYRQAAGRGLQLLFYSVGIGQISSEVPQNLSASRPQDRQFILSSKKLLLSDSGFYLCAWRSPGPGIWYEQYFGPGTRLTVT.

For the CDR3, the DNA is TGTGCCAGCAGGCCTAACCCCGGACAGGGGGGATACAATGAGCAGTTCTTC. Translation gives CASRPNPGQGGYNEQFF. This chain joins TRBV27 and TRBJ2-1; 10 bases are shared with TRBD1. There are 17 residues in the CDR3. Germline CDR1 is MNHEY and CDR2 is SMNVEV (reference sequence). Trimming removed 6 bases from V and 4 bases from J; junction bases left unmatched: 12.